A single sample gave rise to the 10 T cell receptor beta chains below, sequenced in a study of breast tumors, draining lymph nodes, adjacent tissues. One entry per CDR3 protein, called by TCRdb with MiXCR from the multiplex PCR reads. The repertoire holds under 75,000 distinct CDR3 sequences, with 57% as singletons. The sample taken for sequencing was breast tumor tissue. These receptors were obtained from a female donor with breast cancer. Some clones in this sample may be carry-over from other donors' samples.

This clonotype was counted ten times or more. The chain links TRBV6-1 to TRBJ1-6; tentatively, D is TRBD1 (6 bases). Germline CDR1 is MNHNS and CDR2 is SASEGT. The CDR3 runs to 16 residues. V was pared by 6 bases and J by 7 bases, with 19 bases between. The CDR3 DNA sequence: TGTGCCAGCAGCATACAGGGAGGGGGGGGGAATTCACCCCTCCACTTT. It specifies CASSIQGGGGNSPLHF.

This rearrangement joins TRBV19 to TRBJ2-2; the D gene is possibly TRBD1 (5 bases). Looked up from germline, CDR1 is LNHDA and CDR2 is SQIVND (reference sequence). The CDR3 is 17 residues long. Trimming cost V 5 bases and J 0 bases, with 16 bases left between them. CDR3 sequence reads: CASSSPQGCANTGELFF. As DNA, the CDR3 is TGTGCCAGTAGTTCACCCCAGGGCTGTGCGAACACCGGGGAGCTGTTTTTT.

This clonotype was found many times. This sequence joins TRBV12-3 or TRBV12-4 and TRBJ2-7, with 10 bases lining up with TRBD2. The CDR3 length is 15 residues. V lost 5 bases and J lost 5; bases outside the gene matches: 9. CDR3 coding DNA: TGTGCCAGCAGTCTCCAAGCGGGAGGGCCCCACGAGCAGTACTTC. Translating it yields CASSLQAGGPHEQYF.

This clonotype appeared many times. This chain joins TRBV5-6 and TRBJ2-2; 7 bases fit TRBD2. V gave up 3 bases and J gave up 3 bases; unmatched junction bases: 26. In germline, CDR1 is SGHDT, CDR2 YYEEEE. This CDR3 contains 22 residues. CDR3 sequence: CASSSSLHRDPLHGGYTGELFF. DNA for the CDR3: TGTGCCAGCAGCTCCAGTCTCCACCGGGACCCCCTTCACGGGGGGTACACCGGGGAGCTGTTTTTT.

As for this clonotype: A much larger clone differs by one base, so this may be a read error. The CDR3 does not end in the conserved phenylalanine or tryptophan, so this is likely a read error. The chain recombines TRBV19 with TRBJ2-1, with 11 nucleotides matching TRBD2. The CDR3 has 16 amino acids. V lost 5 bases and J lost 5; bases outside the gene matches: 8. The germline gives CDR1 LNHDA, CDR2 SQIVND (reference sequence). In DNA form, the CDR3 reads TGTGCCAGTAGTGTCACCCTAGCGGGAGGCAACAATGAGCAGTTCTCC. Its translation: CASSVTLAGGNNEQFS.

In DNA form, the CDR3 reads TGTGCCAGCAGCCCACCTGGACAGGTCCTGACTTTC. Its protein is CASSPPGQVLTF. The J gene is TRBJ2-6, the V gene TRBV13, with D possibly matching TRBD1 (6 bases). Per germline, CDR1 PRHDT and CDR2 FYEKMQ (reference sequence). V gave up 5 bases and J gave up 13 bases, with 12 bases separating them. The CDR3 extends over 12 amino acids.

The genes are TRBV12-3 or TRBV12-4 and TRBJ2-5; D ambiguous. There are 11 residues in the CDR3. The V end was cut by 2 bases, the J end by 7 bases, with 5 bases between. Here the CDR3 DNA reads TGTGCCAGCAGTTTAAAGGGGACCCAGTACTTC. It specifies CASSLKGTQYF.

This chain connects TRBV7-2 to TRBJ2-3; no reliable D call. Germline-derived CDR1 and CDR2 are SGHTA and FQGNSA. This CDR3 comprises 13 residues. The CDR3 nucleotides read TGTGTAACCAGGACGAGCGTGGCAGATACGCAGTATTTT. Amino acid sequence: CVTRTSVADTQYF.

This clonotype came up many times. The J gene is TRBJ1-5, the V gene TRBV30, with D maybe TRBD1 (6 bases). V was clipped by 0 bases and J by 4 bases, with 13 bases between them. Germline V gives CDR1 GTSNPN, CDR2 SVGIG (reference sequence). The CDR3 has 15 residues. CDR3 loop: CAWSVRHRVNQPQHF. CDR3 DNA sequence: TGTGCCTGGAGTGTACGGCACAGGGTGAATCAGCCCCAGCATTTT.

V and J are TRBV29-1 and TRBJ1-2; no clear D gene. CDR3 length: 12 amino acids. The germline gives CDR1 SQVTM, CDR2 ANQGSEA. The V gene lost 8 bases and the J gene lost 2 bases, with 12 bases spanning the gap. In nucleotides, the CDR3 is TGCAGCTTGGAGGTTGAGAACTATGGCTACACCTTC. Encoded protein: CSLEVENYGYTF.